One sample yielded the 9 T cell receptor beta chains listed below, sequenced in a study of identical twins (TCRdb year 2016). Library method: 5' RACE. Sequencing instrument: Illumina HiSeq 2000. In-frame beta chains were kept once TCRdb had trimmed the public reads at Q25 with fastp and called clones with MiXCR. CDR3 protein sequences are deduplicated, and each keeps its most common genes and DNA. The sample data list approximately 500,000 distinct CDR3 sequences, and 15% of these were observed just once. The top ten hold 0.44% of the sample. These same data were also listed under a study on yellow fever vaccine responses in identical twins.

Sequenced sample: CD4+ T cells sorted from blood. The receptors were gathered from a woman between 18 and 29 years old in good health.

The rearrangement links TRBV14 to TRBJ2-2; D might be TRBD2 (6 bases). The CDR3 is 14 residues long. Trimming removed 10 bases at V and 2 bases at J, with 14 bases between. Germline CDR1 and CDR2: SGHDN and FVKESK. The CDR3 region is CATLGLLNTGELFF. The CDR3 DNA is TGTGCCACCCTGGGACTTCTAAACACCGGGGAGCTGTTTTTT.

This clonotype showed up just a few times. The chain uses TRBV7-3 and TRBJ2-1; 9 nucleotides align to TRBD2. This CDR3 is 15 amino acids long. CDR1 SGHTA and CDR2 FQGTGA come from the germline V gene. The trim removed 2 bases at V and 8 bases at J, leaving 7 bases unmatched. CDR3 loop: CASSLLAGRTDEQFF. The DNA of the CDR3 is TGTGCCAGCAGCTTACTAGCGGGAAGGACCGATGAGCAGTTCTTC.

This clonotype occurred a few times. V usage is TRBV29-1 and J usage is TRBJ2-3, with D unresolved. CDR3 size: 14 residues. V lost 4 bases, J lost 6 bases, and 17 bases lay in between. CDR1 is SQVTM and CDR2 is ANQGSEA in the germline V gene. The CDR3 region has the DNA TGCAGCGTTGGGTTGCAACCTTCACGGGATACGCAGTATTTT. Translation: CSVGLQPSRDTQYF.

Ten or more counts support this clonotype. The chain is built from TRBV12-3 or TRBV12-4 and TRBJ1-6; TRBD1 agrees at 7 bases. The CDR3 has 15 amino acids. Trimming cost V 2 bases and J 6 bases; bases outside gene matches: 4. The CDR3 loop is CASSLSQGGNSPLHF. In nucleotides, the CDR3 is TGTGCCAGCAGTTTAAGTCAGGGGGGTAATTCACCCCTCCACTTT.

V is TRBV3-1 and J is TRBJ1-2; D is unresolved. The CDR3 length is 15 residues. Trimming removed 0 bases from V and 8 bases from J, with 16 bases in between. Germline V CDR1 and CDR2: LGHDT, YNNKEL (reference sequence). The CDR3 coding sequence is TGTGCCAGCAGCCAAGAGGCAAGGGAGAAGGAGGGCTACACCTTC. As protein: CASSQEAREKEGYTF. Looking up the rest from reference TRBV3-1 and TRBJ1-2 gives the full variable domain: DTAVSQTPKYLVTQMGNDKSIKCEQNLGHDTMYWYKQDSKKFLKIMFSYNNKELIINETVPNRFSPKSPDKAHLNLHINSLELGDSAVYFCASSQEAREKEGYTFGSGTRLTVV.

The chain links TRBV25-1 to TRBJ1-4; D possibly corresponds to TRBD1 (6 bases). Germline V CDR1 and CDR2: MGHDK, SYGVNS. The ends were cut back, 1 base at V and 7 bases at J, with 13 bases in the middle. CDR3 size: 15 residues. This chain's CDR3 is CASSEWQGGGEKLFF. The CDR3 DNA sequence: TGTGCCAGCAGTGAATGGCAGGGAGGGGGTGAAAAACTGTTTTTT. Using reference TRBV25-1 and TRBJ1-4 for the parts outside the CDR3, the full variable domain is EADIYQTPRYLVIGTGKKITLECSQTMGHDKMYWYQQDPGMELHLIHYSYGVNSTEKGDLSSESTVSRIRTEHFPLTLESARPSHTSQYLCASSEWQGGGEKLFFGSGTQLSVL.

This clonotype came up once. V and J are TRBV14 and TRBJ2-5, with 8 positions matching TRBD1. V lost 5 bases and J lost 5; bases outside the gene matches: 10. Germline V CDR1 and CDR2: SGHDN, FVKESK. This CDR3 contains 15 residues. The CDR3 DNA follows: TGTGCCAGCAGCTGGGGGACAGGCAGCGGGGAGACCCAGTACTTC. The encoded protein is CASSWGTGSGETQYF.

V is TRBV3-1 and J is TRBJ2-1; D perhaps matches TRBD1 (6 bases). Germline V gene data show CDR1 as LGHDT and CDR2 as YNNKEL (reference sequence). The CDR3 runs to 13 residues. Trimming cost V 6 bases and J 5 bases, with 11 bases left between them. This chain's CDR3 is CASRGAPHNEQFF. CDR3 nucleotides: TGTGCCAGCAGGGGGGCTCCCCACAATGAGCAGTTCTTC.

About this clonotype: The junction departs from germline at one end; a sequencing error may be responsible. The chain has TRBV2 and TRBJ2-6; the D call may be TRBD1 or TRBD2 (6 bases each). This CDR3 contains 18 residues. The germline V gene has CDR1 SNHLY and CDR2 FYNNEI. CDR3 region: CVSHPNTGRISGANVLTF. In DNA, the CDR3 is TGTGTCAGCCACCCCAATACAGGGAGGATCTCTGGGGCCAACGTCCTGACTTTC.